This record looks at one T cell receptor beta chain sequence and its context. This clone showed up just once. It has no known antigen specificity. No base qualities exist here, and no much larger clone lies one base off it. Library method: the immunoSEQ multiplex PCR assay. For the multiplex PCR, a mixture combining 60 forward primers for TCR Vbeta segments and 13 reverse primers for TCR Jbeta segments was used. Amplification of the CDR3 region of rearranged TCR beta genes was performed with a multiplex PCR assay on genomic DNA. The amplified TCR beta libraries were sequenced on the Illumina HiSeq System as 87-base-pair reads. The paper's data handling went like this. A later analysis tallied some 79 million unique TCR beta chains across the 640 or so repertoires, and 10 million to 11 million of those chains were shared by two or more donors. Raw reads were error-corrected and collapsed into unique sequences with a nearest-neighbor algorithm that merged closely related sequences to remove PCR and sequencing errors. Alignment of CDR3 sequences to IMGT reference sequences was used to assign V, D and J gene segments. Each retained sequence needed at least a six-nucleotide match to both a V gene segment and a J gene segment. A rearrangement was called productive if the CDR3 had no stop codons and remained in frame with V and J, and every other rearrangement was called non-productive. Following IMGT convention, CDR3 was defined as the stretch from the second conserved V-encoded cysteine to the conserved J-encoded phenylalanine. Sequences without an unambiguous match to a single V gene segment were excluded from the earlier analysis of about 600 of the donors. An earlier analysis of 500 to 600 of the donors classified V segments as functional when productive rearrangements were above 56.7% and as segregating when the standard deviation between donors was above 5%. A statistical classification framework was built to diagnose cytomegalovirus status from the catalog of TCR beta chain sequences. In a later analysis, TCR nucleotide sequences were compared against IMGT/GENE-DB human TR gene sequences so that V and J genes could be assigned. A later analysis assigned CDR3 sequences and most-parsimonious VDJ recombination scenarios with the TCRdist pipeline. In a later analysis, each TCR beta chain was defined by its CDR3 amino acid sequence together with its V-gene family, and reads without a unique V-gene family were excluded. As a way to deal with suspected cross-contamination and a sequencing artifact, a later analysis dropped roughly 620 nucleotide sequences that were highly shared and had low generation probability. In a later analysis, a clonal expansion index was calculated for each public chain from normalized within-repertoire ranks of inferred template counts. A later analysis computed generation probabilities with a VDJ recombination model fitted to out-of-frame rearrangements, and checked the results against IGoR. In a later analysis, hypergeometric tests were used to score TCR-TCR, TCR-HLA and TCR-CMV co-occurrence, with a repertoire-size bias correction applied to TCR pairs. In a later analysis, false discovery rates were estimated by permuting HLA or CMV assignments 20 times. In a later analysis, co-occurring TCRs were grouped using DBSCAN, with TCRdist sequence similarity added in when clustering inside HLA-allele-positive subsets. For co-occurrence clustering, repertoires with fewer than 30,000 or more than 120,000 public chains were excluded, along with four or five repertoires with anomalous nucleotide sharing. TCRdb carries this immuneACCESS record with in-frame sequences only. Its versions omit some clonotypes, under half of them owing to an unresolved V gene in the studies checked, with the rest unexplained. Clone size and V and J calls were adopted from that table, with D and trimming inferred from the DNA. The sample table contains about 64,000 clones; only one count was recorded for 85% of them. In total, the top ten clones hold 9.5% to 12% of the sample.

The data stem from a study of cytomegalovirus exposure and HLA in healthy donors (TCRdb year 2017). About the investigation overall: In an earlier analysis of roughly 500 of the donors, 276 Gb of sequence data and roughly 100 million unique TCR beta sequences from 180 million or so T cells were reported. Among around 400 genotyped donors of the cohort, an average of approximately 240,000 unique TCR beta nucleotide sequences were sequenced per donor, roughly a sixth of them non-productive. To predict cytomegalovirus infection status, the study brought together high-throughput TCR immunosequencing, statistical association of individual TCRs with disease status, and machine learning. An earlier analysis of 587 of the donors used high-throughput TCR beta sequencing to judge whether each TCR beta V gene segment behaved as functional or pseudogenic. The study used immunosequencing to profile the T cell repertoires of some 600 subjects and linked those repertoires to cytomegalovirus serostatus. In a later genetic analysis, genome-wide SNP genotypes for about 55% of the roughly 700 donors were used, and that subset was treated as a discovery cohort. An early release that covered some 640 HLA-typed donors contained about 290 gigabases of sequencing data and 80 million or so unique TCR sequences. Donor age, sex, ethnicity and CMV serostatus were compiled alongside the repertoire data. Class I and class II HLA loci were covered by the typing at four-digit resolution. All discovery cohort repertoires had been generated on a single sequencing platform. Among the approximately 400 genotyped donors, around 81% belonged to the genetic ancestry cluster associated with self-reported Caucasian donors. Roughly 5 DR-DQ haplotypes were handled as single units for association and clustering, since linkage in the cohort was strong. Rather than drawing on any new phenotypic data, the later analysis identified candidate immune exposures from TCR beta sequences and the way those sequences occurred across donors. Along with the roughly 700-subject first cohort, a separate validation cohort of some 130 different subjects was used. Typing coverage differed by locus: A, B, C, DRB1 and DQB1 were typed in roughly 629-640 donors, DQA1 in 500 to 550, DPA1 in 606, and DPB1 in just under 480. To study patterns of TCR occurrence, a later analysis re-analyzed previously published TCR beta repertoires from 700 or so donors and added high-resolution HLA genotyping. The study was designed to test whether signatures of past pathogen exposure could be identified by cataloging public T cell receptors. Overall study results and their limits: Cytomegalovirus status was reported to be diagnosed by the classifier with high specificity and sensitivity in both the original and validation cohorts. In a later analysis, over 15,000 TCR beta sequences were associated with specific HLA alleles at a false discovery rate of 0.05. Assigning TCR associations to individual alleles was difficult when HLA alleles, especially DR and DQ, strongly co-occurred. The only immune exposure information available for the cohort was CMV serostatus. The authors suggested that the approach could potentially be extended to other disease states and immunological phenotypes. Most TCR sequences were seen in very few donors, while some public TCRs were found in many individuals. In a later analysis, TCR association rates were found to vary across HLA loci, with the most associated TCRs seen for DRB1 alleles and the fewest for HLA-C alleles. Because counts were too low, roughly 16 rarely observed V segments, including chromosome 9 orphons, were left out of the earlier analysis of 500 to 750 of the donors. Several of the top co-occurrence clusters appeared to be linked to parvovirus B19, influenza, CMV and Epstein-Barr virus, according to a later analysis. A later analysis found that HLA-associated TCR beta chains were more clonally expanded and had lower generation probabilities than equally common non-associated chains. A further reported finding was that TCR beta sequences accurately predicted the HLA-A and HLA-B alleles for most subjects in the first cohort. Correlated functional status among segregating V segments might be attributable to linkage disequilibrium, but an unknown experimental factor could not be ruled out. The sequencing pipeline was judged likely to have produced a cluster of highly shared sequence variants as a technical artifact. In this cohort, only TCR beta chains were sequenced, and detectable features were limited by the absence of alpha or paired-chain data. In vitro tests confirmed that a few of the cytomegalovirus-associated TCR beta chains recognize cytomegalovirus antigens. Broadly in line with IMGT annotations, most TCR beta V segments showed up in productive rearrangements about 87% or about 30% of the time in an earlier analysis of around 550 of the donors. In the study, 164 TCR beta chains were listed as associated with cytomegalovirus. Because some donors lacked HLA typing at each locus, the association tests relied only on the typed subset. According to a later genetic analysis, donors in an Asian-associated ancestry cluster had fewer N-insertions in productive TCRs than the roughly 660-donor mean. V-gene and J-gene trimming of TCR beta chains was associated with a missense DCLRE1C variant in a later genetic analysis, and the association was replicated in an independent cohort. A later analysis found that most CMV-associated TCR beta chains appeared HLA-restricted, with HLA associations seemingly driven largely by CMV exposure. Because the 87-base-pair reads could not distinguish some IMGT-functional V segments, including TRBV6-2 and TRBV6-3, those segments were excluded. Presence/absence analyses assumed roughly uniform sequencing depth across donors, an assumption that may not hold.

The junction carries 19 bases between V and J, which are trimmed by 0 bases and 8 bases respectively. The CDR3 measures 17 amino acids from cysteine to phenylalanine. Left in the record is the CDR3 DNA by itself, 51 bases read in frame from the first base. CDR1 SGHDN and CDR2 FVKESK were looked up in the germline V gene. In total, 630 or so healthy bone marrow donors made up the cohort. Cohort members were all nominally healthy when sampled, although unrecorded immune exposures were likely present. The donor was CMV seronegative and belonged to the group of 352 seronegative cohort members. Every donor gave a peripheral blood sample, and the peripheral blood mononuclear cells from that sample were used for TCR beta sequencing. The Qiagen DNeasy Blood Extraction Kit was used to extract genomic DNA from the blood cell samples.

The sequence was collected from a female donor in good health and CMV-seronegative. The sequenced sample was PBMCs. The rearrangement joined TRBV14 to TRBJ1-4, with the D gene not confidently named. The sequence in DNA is TGTGCCAGCAGCCAAGATTGGGTGGAGGGTAGACGAGAAAAACTGTTTTTT. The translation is CASSQDWVEGRREKLFF.